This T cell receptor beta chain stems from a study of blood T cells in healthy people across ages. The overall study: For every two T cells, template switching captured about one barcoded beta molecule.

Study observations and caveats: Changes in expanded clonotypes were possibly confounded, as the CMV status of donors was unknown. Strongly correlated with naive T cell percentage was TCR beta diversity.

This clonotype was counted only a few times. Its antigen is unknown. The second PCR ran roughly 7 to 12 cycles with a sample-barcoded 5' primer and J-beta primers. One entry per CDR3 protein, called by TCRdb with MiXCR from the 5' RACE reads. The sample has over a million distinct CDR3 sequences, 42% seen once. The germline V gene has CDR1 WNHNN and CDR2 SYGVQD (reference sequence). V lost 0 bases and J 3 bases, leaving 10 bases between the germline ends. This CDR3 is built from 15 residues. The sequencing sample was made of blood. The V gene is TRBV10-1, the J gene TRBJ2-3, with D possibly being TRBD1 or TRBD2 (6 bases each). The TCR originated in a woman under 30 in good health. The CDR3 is CASSESGGSTDTQYF. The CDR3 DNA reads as TGCGCCAGCAGTGAGTCGGGGGGCTCTACAGATACGCAGTATTTT.